This is a list of T cell receptor beta chains from one sample in a study of Ad26.COV2.S vaccination and SARS-CoV-2 variants. Only in-frame clones appear in the TCRdb table, and some are missing; sequencing was by immunoSEQ multiplex PCR. The table records about 400,000 clones, 89% of them present only once. Sequences were derived from peripheral blood, sampled in a trial of Ad26.COV2.S vaccine versus placebo. The receptors come from a person between 18 and 59 years old who received the Ad26.COV2.S COVID-19 vaccine or a placebo. The CDR3 runs from the conserved cysteine through the conserved F or W. A D gene is named only where the DNA matches it firmly. Size is omitted from some rows. Given values are once, few, many or a class for expanded clones.

v_gene: TRBV19
j_gene: TRBJ2-7
abundance: .
d_gene: .
CDR3nt: TGTGCCAGTAGTCGAACTGGTGCCTACGAGCAGTACTTC
CDR3aa: CASSRTGAYEQYF

v_gene: TRBV28
j_gene: TRBJ1-5
abundance: .
d_gene: .
CDR3nt: TGTGCCAGCAGTCCCGGCGCAGGGAACAATCAGCCCCAGCATTTT
CDR3aa: CASSPGAGNNQPQHF

v_gene: TRBV6-5
j_gene: TRBJ1-1
abundance: .
d_gene: .
CDR3nt: TGTGCCAGCAGATTGACAGGTGAAAACACTGAAGCTTTCTTT
CDR3aa: CASRLTGENTEAFF

v_gene: TRBV29-1
j_gene: TRBJ1-2
abundance: few
d_gene: .
CDR3nt: TGCAGCGTTGAAGATTGGGAAGGGATGATTTATGGCTACACCTTC
CDR3aa: CSVEDWEGMIYGYTF

v_gene: TRBV30
j_gene: TRBJ1-6
abundance: .
d_gene: .
CDR3nt: TGTGCCTGGAGTGCCAGGTTGTATAATTCACCCCTCCACTTT
CDR3aa: CAWSARLYNSPLHF

v_gene: TRBV7-2
j_gene: TRBJ2-1
abundance: .
d_gene: .
CDR3nt: TGTGCCAGCAGCCTCGAACTAGCTATAGTGTCCAATGAGCAGTTCTTC
CDR3aa: CASSLELAIVSNEQFF

v_gene: TRBV19
j_gene: TRBJ2-1
abundance: .
d_gene: TRBD2
CDR3nt: TGTGCCAGTAGAAATAGCGGGGGGAACAATGAGCAGTTCTTC
CDR3aa: CASRNSGGNNEQFF

v_gene: TRBV3-1/TRBV3-2
j_gene: TRBJ1-2
abundance: once
d_gene: TRBD1
CDR3nt: TGTGCCAGCAGCCTCACCGCCGGGACAGGGGGCTACACCTTC
CDR3aa: CASSLTAGTGGYTF

v_gene: TRBV18
j_gene: TRBJ1-5
abundance: .
d_gene: .
CDR3nt: TGTGCCAGCTCAGGTCGGAGCAATCAGCCCCAGCATTTT
CDR3aa: CASSGRSNQPQHF

v_gene: TRBV28
j_gene: TRBJ2-5
abundance: few
d_gene: .
CDR3nt: TGTGCCAGCAGTTTGGGGGACCAAGAGACCCAGTACTTC
CDR3aa: CASSLGDQETQYF

v_gene: TRBV28
j_gene: TRBJ2-7
abundance: .
d_gene: .
CDR3nt: TGTGCCAGCAGTTTGGCATTTTTCGAGATCTACGAGCAGTACTTC
CDR3aa: CASSLAFFEIYEQYF

v_gene: TRBV7-3
j_gene: TRBJ2-2
abundance: .
d_gene: .
CDR3nt: TGTGCCAGCAGCTTAGAAGTAAACACCGGGGAGCTGTTTTTT
CDR3aa: CASSLEVNTGELFF

v_gene: TRBV19
j_gene: TRBJ1-2
abundance: .
d_gene: .
CDR3nt: TGTGCCAGTAGTATACAGGGAGGGAATGGCTACACCTTC
CDR3aa: CASSIQGGNGYTF

v_gene: TRBV7-3
j_gene: TRBJ1-1
abundance: .
d_gene: TRBD1
CDR3nt: TGTGCCAGCAGCACAGGGGATAACACTGAAGCTTTCTTT
CDR3aa: CASSTGDNTEAFF

v_gene: TRBV27
j_gene: TRBJ2-3
abundance: .
d_gene: .
CDR3nt: TGTGCCAGCAGTCGCCCCTCGGGCAGGGTGCAGGGAGATACGCAGTATTTT
CDR3aa: CASSRPSGRVQGDTQYF

v_gene: TRBV7-9
j_gene: TRBJ2-7
abundance: .
d_gene: .
CDR3nt: TGTGCCAGCAGCACAGCCTACGAGCAGTACTTC
CDR3aa: CASSTAYEQYF

v_gene: TRBV28
j_gene: TRBJ1-1
abundance: .
d_gene: TRBD1
CDR3nt: TGTGCCAGCAGTTTGGGGACAGGGTTAATTGAAGCTTTCTTT
CDR3aa: CASSLGTGLIEAFF

v_gene: TRBV28
j_gene: TRBJ1-1
abundance: .
d_gene: .
CDR3nt: TGTGCCAGCCAGGGTTTCGGGGGCACTGAAGCTTTCTTT
CDR3aa: CASQGFGGTEAFF

v_gene: TRBV7-9
j_gene: TRBJ2-5
abundance: .
d_gene: .
CDR3nt: TGTGCCAGCAGCTTAAAGGGACCCGGGGGAGAGACCCAGTACTTC
CDR3aa: CASSLKGPGGETQYF

v_gene: TRBV12-3/TRBV12-4
j_gene: TRBJ2-7
abundance: .
d_gene: TRBD2
CDR3nt: TGTGCCACGCGGACTAGCGGGACATACGAGCAGTACTTC
CDR3aa: CATRTSGTYEQYF

v_gene: TRBV7-5
j_gene: TRBJ2-3
abundance: .
d_gene: .
CDR3nt: TGTGTCAGAAGCCTGTCGCGGGAGTGGGGCACAGATACGCAGTATTTT
CDR3aa: CVRSLSREWGTDTQYF

v_gene: TRBV2
j_gene: TRBJ2-1
abundance: .
d_gene: TRBD2
CDR3nt: TGTGCCAGCAGCCGGGGACTAGCGGGAGCTGGTGAGCAGTTCTTC
CDR3aa: CASSRGLAGAGEQFF

v_gene: TRBV5-5
j_gene: TRBJ2-7
abundance: .
d_gene: .
CDR3nt: TGTGCCAGCAGCTTGGAGCGGTCTGCCTACGAGCAGTACTTC
CDR3aa: CASSLERSAYEQYF

v_gene: TRBV13
j_gene: TRBJ2-1
abundance: .
d_gene: .
CDR3nt: TGTGCCAGCAGCTTAGAGGGCTTCTACAATGAGCAGTTCTTC
CDR3aa: CASSLEGFYNEQFF

v_gene: TRBV19
j_gene: TRBJ2-2
abundance: .
d_gene: .
CDR3nt: TGTGCCAGTAGTTTCGTCGGGAGAACGGGAACCGGGGAGCTGTTTTTT
CDR3aa: CASSFVGRTGTGELFF

v_gene: TRBV5-4
j_gene: TRBJ2-1
abundance: once
d_gene: TRBD2
CDR3nt: TGTGCCAGCAGCTCCGGACTAGCGGGAGGCGGGGATGAGCAGTTCTTC
CDR3aa: CASSSGLAGGGDEQFF

v_gene: TRBV15
j_gene: TRBJ2-3
abundance: .
d_gene: TRBD2
CDR3nt: TGTGCCACCAGCCCTAGCGGGTTCACAGATACGCAGTATTTT
CDR3aa: CATSPSGFTDTQYF

v_gene: TRBV3-1/TRBV3-2
j_gene: TRBJ1-3
abundance: .
d_gene: TRBD1
CDR3nt: TGTGCCAGCAGTCCTGACAGGGCCGCTGGAAACACCATATATTTT
CDR3aa: CASSPDRAAGNTIYF

v_gene: TRBV7-2
j_gene: TRBJ2-7
abundance: .
d_gene: .
CDR3nt: TGTGCCAGCAGCGTAGAGTTGGGTCCCTACGAGCAGTACTTC
CDR3aa: CASSVELGPYEQYF

v_gene: TRBV12-3/TRBV12-4
j_gene: TRBJ1-2
abundance: .
d_gene: .
CDR3nt: TGTGCCAGCAGTTTAGCCAGCAACTATGGCTACACCTTC
CDR3aa: CASSLASNYGYTF

v_gene: TRBV16
j_gene: TRBJ2-3
abundance: .
d_gene: TRBD1
CDR3nt: TGTGCCAGCAGCCCTCGGGACAGGGTCACAGATACGCAGTATTTT
CDR3aa: CASSPRDRVTDTQYF

v_gene: TRBV7-8
j_gene: TRBJ2-1
abundance: .
d_gene: TRBD2
CDR3nt: TGTGCCAGCAGCGTACTGACTAGCGGGGCCCTTTACAATGAGCAGTTCTTC
CDR3aa: CASSVLTSGALYNEQFF

v_gene: TRBV6-5
j_gene: TRBJ1-4
abundance: .
d_gene: .
CDR3nt: TGTGCCAGCAGGGGCAAAGACTCATTTAATGAAAAACTGTTTTTT
CDR3aa: CASRGKDSFNEKLFF

v_gene: TRBV6-2/TRBV6-3
j_gene: TRBJ1-3
abundance: .
d_gene: .
CDR3nt: TGTGCCAGCAGTTTCATCGAAGGTGGTCCTGGAAACACCATATATTTT
CDR3aa: CASSFIEGGPGNTIYF

v_gene: TRBV7-8
j_gene: TRBJ2-2
abundance: .
d_gene: .
CDR3nt: TGTGCCAGCAGCTTTAGGTCAGGGCAAACCGGGGAGCTGTTTTTT
CDR3aa: CASSFRSGQTGELFF

v_gene: TRBV7-3
j_gene: TRBJ2-1
abundance: once
d_gene: TRBD1
CDR3nt: TGTGCCAGCAGCTCCCGCAGACAGGGGACAAACAATGAGCAGTTCTTC
CDR3aa: CASSSRRQGTNNEQFF

v_gene: TRBV7-9
j_gene: TRBJ1-6
abundance: .
d_gene: .
CDR3nt: TGTGCCAGCAGCTTAGGGGGCTATAATTCACCCCTCCACTTT
CDR3aa: CASSLGGYNSPLHF

v_gene: TRBV9
j_gene: TRBJ2-7
abundance: .
d_gene: TRBD2
CDR3nt: TGTGCCAGCAGCGTAGGGGCTAGCGGGAGCGACGAGCAGTACTTC
CDR3aa: CASSVGASGSDEQYF

v_gene: TRBV28
j_gene: TRBJ2-1
abundance: .
d_gene: TRBD1
CDR3nt: TGTGCCAGCAGCCGGGACAGGGGGCGCATCCCAAATGAGCAGTTCTTC
CDR3aa: CASSRDRGRIPNEQFF

v_gene: TRBV7-2
j_gene: TRBJ2-2
abundance: once
d_gene: .
CDR3nt: TGTGCCAGCAGCTTACCTGGCGGGATCGGTCCCGGGGAGCTGTTTTTT
CDR3aa: CASSLPGGIGPGELFF

v_gene: TRBV6-1
j_gene: TRBJ1-5
abundance: .
d_gene: .
CDR3nt: TGTGCCAGCAGTTCCAACCCCCCAGGGGTTCAGCCCCAGCATTTT
CDR3aa: CASSSNPPGVQPQHF

v_gene: TRBV6-2/TRBV6-3
j_gene: TRBJ2-1
abundance: .
d_gene: .
CDR3nt: TGTGCCAGCAGCGATAATTTTAAGCAGTTCTTC
CDR3aa: CASSDNFKQFF

v_gene: TRBV5-1
j_gene: TRBJ2-7
abundance: .
d_gene: TRBD2
CDR3nt: TGCGCCAGCAGCCAGACTAGCGGGAAGGCCTACGAGCAGTACTTC
CDR3aa: CASSQTSGKAYEQYF

v_gene: TRBV12-5
j_gene: TRBJ2-3
abundance: .
d_gene: .
CDR3nt: TGTGCTAGTGGTTTGAGGTCCTGGGGACAACCAAGCACAGATACGCAGTATTTT
CDR3aa: CASGLRSWGQPSTDTQYF

v_gene: TRBV5-6
j_gene: TRBJ2-5
abundance: .
d_gene: .
CDR3nt: TGTGCCAGCAGCCATACGGGCCCCCGGGGAGAGACCCAGTACTTC
CDR3aa: CASSHTGPRGETQYF

v_gene: TRBV7-9
j_gene: TRBJ2-1
abundance: .
d_gene: .
CDR3nt: TGTGCCAGCAGCTTAGGCAAGGGGAGGAATGAGCAGTTCTTC
CDR3aa: CASSLGKGRNEQFF

v_gene: TRBV7-2
j_gene: TRBJ1-2
abundance: few
d_gene: TRBD1
CDR3nt: TGTGCCAGCACCGAGAACAGGGGAAACTATGGCTACACCTTC
CDR3aa: CASTENRGNYGYTF

v_gene: TRBV5-8
j_gene: TRBJ2-6
abundance: .
d_gene: TRBD1
CDR3nt: TGTGCCAGCAGCTCAGGGGGACAGGGCGGTCCTGGGGCCAACGTCCTGACTTTC
CDR3aa: CASSSGGQGGPGANVLTF

v_gene: TRBV30
j_gene: TRBJ2-1
abundance: .
d_gene: TRBD2
CDR3nt: TGTGCCTACTCCCGATATAGGAGCGGGAGCAATGAGCAGTTCTTC
CDR3aa: CAYSRYRSGSNEQFF

v_gene: TRBV18
j_gene: TRBJ1-4
abundance: .
d_gene: TRBD1
CDR3nt: TGTGCCAGCTCACCTGGGACAGGCGGTGAAAAACTGTTTTTT
CDR3aa: CASSPGTGGEKLFF

v_gene: TRBV19
j_gene: TRBJ2-2
abundance: .
d_gene: TRBD2
CDR3nt: TGTGCCAGTAGAGCGGGAGGGCCACGAACCGGGGAGCTGTTTTTT
CDR3aa: CASRAGGPRTGELFF

v_gene: TRBV6-5
j_gene: TRBJ2-5
abundance: few
d_gene: TRBD1
CDR3nt: TGTGCCTCCGGACAGGGTGCAGAGACCCAGTACTTC
CDR3aa: CASGQGAETQYF

v_gene: TRBV29-1
j_gene: TRBJ1-1
abundance: .
d_gene: .
CDR3nt: TGCAGCGTTGACGGTGCAGGGGTGGGAACTGAAGCTTTCTTT
CDR3aa: CSVDGAGVGTEAFF